A selection of T cell receptor beta chains follows, all from one sample in a study of blood T cell repertoires in COVID-19. Only in-frame clones appear in the TCRdb table, and some are missing; sequencing was by immunoSEQ multiplex PCR. The sample has roughly 190,000 clones, around four fifths seen once. Sequencing input: PBMCs or T cells enriched from blood (not recorded which). The receptors here all came from a middle-aged man who had recovered from COVID-19. The CDR3 runs from the conserved cysteine through the conserved F or W. A D gene is named only where the DNA matches it firmly. Not all rows give a size; the values are once, few, many and, for expanded clones, a class.

j_gene	v_gene	d_gene	abundance	CDR3nt	CDR3aa
TRBJ1-5	TRBV5-1	-	-	TGCGCCAGCAGCTTGGCGGGTGAAAGCAATCAGCCCCAGCATTTT	CASSLAGESNQPQHF
TRBJ2-2	TRBV5-1	-	once	TGCGCCAGCAGCTTGGGTGCCGGGACTCTCACCGGGGAGCTGTTTTTT	CASSLGAGTLTGELFF
TRBJ2-1	TRBV7-3	TRBD2	-	TGTGCCAGCAGCCCGCAATTGGGAGGGTACAATGAGCAGTTCTTC	CASSPQLGGYNEQFF
TRBJ2-1	TRBV7-3	-	-	TGTGCCAGCAGCTTAAAGGGGCAGGGATCAACTTCCTACAATGAGCAGTTCTTC	CASSLKGQGSTSYNEQFF
TRBJ2-7	TRBV7-8	TRBD1	-	TGTGCCAGCAGCTTAAGGGTGGCAGGGGGTTACGAGCAGTACTTC	CASSLRVAGGYEQYF
TRBJ2-1	TRBV28	-	-	TGTGCCAGCAGTCTTCCCGGGACACCACACTACAATGAGCAGTTCTTC	CASSLPGTPHYNEQFF
TRBJ1-1	TRBV2	TRBD1	once	TGTGCCACCGACAGGGGTCTCACTGAAGCTTTCTTT	CATDRGLTEAFF
TRBJ2-1	TRBV7-3	-	-	TGTGCCAGCAGCTCCTCTCGCGTCGCGGGGCACAATGAGCAGTTCTTC	CASSSSRVAGHNEQFF
TRBJ2-3	TRBV6-2/TRBV6-3	-	few	TGTGCCAGCAGTTACGAAGGGCGGGGATTCCGCACAGATACGCAGTATTTT	CASSYEGRGFRTDTQYF
TRBJ2-1	TRBV7-2	-	-	TGTGCCAGCAGCTTAATGAGGCGGGAGCAGTTCTTC	CASSLMRREQFF
TRBJ2-5	TRBV9	TRBD2	-	TGTGCCAGCAGCGTAGCTAGCGGGAGGGTGGGAGAGACCCAGTACTTC	CASSVASGRVGETQYF
TRBJ1-2	TRBV9	TRBD1	few	TGTGCCAGCAGCCTCTCCGCCCCGGGACAGGGGGCTGGCTACACCTTC	CASSLSAPGQGAGYTF
TRBJ1-5	TRBV12-5	-	-	TGTGCTAGTGGCCCTCTGACCCCCCCAGGGGCTCTTAATCAGCCCCAGCATTTT	CASGPLTPPGALNQPQHF
TRBJ2-7	TRBV27	TRBD2	-	TGTGCCAGCAGTTTCGGGACTAGCGGTGGCTACGAGCAGTACTTC	CASSFGTSGGYEQYF
TRBJ2-3	TRBV25-1	TRBD2	-	TGTGCCAGCAGTGAATGGGGACTAGCTACAGATACGCAGTATTTT	CASSEWGLATDTQYF
TRBJ1-2	TRBV7-9	-	few	TGTGCCAGCAGCTTCGAGGCAGGGATCTATGGCTACACCTTC	CASSFEAGIYGYTF
TRBJ1-5	TRBV7-3	TRBD1	-	TGTGCCAGCAGCTTAAACAGGGGCGGTGGGTACGATCAGCCCCAGCATTTT	CASSLNRGGGYDQPQHF
TRBJ2-4	TRBV7-2	TRBD1	few	TGTGCCAGCAGCTCCGGGACAGGTTCCGCCATTCAGTACTTC	CASSSGTGSAIQYF
TRBJ2-7	TRBV28	-	few	TGTGCCAGCCCGGTGAACGAGCAGTACTTC	CASPVNEQYF
TRBJ2-1	TRBV19	TRBD2	-	TGTGCCAGTAGTGGGCGGGAGGGGTTGGATGAGCAGTTCTTC	CASSGREGLDEQFF
TRBJ2-5	TRBV24-1	TRBD1	-	TGTGCCACCAGTGATTCCAGGGGGCTCTCTGAGACCCAGTACTTC	CATSDSRGLSETQYF
TRBJ2-2	TRBV7-3	TRBD2	-	TGTGCCAGCAGCTTCTCTAGCGGGACCTCCGGGGAGCTGTTTTTT	CASSFSSGTSGELFF
TRBJ2-4	TRBV11-2	-	-	TGTGCCAGCACTAAAAGTCGCCCCAGGGATTCAGCCAAAAACATTCAGTACTTC	CASTKSRPRDSAKNIQYF
TRBJ1-1	TRBV11-3	-	-	TGTGCCAGCAGCCACAGAGAGAACACTGAAGCTTTCTTT	CASSHRENTEAFF
TRBJ2-1	TRBV28	-	-	TGTGCCAGCAGAACCAGCGGGTCTACTCTCAATGAGCAGTTCTTC	CASRTSGSTLNEQFF
TRBJ1-2	TRBV5-1	TRBD1	-	TGCGCCAGCAGCTTGGAGGGACAGGGGTATGGCTACACCTTC	CASSLEGQGYGYTF
TRBJ1-3	TRBV9	TRBD1	-	TGTGCCAGCAGCGACCTTAGGACAGGCGCTCTTGGAAACACCATATATTTT	CASSDLRTGALGNTIYF
TRBJ1-2	TRBV28	TRBD1	-	TGTGCCAGCACCCCCGGACAGGGTGGCTATGGCTACACCTTC	CASTPGQGGYGYTF
TRBJ2-1	TRBV9	TRBD2	-	TGTGCCAGCAGCGTCGGGACTAGCGTTAATGAGCAGTTCTTC	CASSVGTSVNEQFF
TRBJ2-7	TRBV7-2	TRBD1	-	TGTGCCAGCGTCCCCCGGGACAGGGGGTACGAGCAGTACTTC	CASVPRDRGYEQYF
TRBJ2-7	TRBV7-9	-	-	TGTGCCAGCAGCCTACAGGGTGGGAACTACGAGCAGTACTTC	CASSLQGGNYEQYF
TRBJ1-1	TRBV30	-	-	TGTGCCTGGATTACAGGGTATCAGGTGAACACTGAAGCTTTCTTT	CAWITGYQVNTEAFF
TRBJ1-1	TRBV18	TRBD1	-	TGTGCCAGCTCACGGGACAGACTGAACACTGAAGCTTTCTTT	CASSRDRLNTEAFF
TRBJ2-3	TRBV5-4	TRBD2	-	TGTGCCAGCAGCTCCGGGACTAGCGTTAGCACAGATACGCAGTATTTT	CASSSGTSVSTDTQYF
TRBJ1-6	TRBV7-8	TRBD1	-	TGTGCCAGCAGCCGGACAGGGAAGGGAAATTCACCCCTCCACTTT	CASSRTGKGNSPLHF
TRBJ2-3	TRBV29-1	-	-	TGCAGCGTTGTCCGGACAAACGACGGAGATACGCAGTATTTT	CSVVRTNDGDTQYF
TRBJ2-1	TRBV19	-	-	TGTGCCAGTAGTGAGGATATCATCGACAATGAGCAGTTCTTC	CASSEDIIDNEQFF
TRBJ1-6	TRBV2	-	-	TGTGCCAGCAGTGTAATCCTGAGCTCCTATAATTCACCCCTCCACTTT	CASSVILSSYNSPLHF
TRBJ1-2	TRBV7-6	TRBD1	-	TGTGCCAGCAGCTTACAGACAGGGGGCACAGGGGGCTACACCTTC	CASSLQTGGTGGYTF
TRBJ1-4	TRBV7-6	-	once	TGTGCCAGCAGCTTTGGTCAGGGCTCTACAACTAATGAAAAACTGTTTTTT	CASSFGQGSTTNEKLFF
TRBJ2-1	TRBV6-5	-	-	TGTGCCAGCAGCCCCCCCGGAGACAATGAGCAGTTCTTC	CASSPPGDNEQFF
TRBJ2-7	TRBV20-1	TRBD2	-	TGCAGTGCTAGTCCCACCTTTCGGCGGGAGAGATCACGAGGTGGCTACGAGCAGTACTTC	CSASPTFRRERSRGGYEQYF
TRBJ2-2	TRBV4-3	TRBD2	-	TGCGCCAGCAGCCAAGATTTACTAGCGGTAAACACCGGGGAGCTGTTTTTT	CASSQDLLAVNTGELFF
TRBJ2-1	TRBV25-1	-	-	TGTGCCAGCAGTGTGGGGGAGGCCTTTTACAATGAGCAGTTCTTC	CASSVGEAFYNEQFF
TRBJ1-3	TRBV4-2	-	-	TGTGCCAGCAGCCAAGAGGGGCAGCTGGATGGAAACACCATATATTTT	CASSQEGQLDGNTIYF
TRBJ2-2	TRBV9	TRBD1	-	TGTGCCAGCAGCGCGAAGACGACAGGGGTGGGCGGGGAGCTGTTTTTT	CASSAKTTGVGGELFF
TRBJ1-1	TRBV24-1	-	-	TGTGCCACCAGTAACAGTCAAAACACTGAAGCTTTCTTT	CATSNSQNTEAFF
TRBJ1-1	TRBV10-1	-	-	TGCGCCAGCAGTCCCCGGGTTGACAGCCGAGCTTTCTTT	CASSPRVDSRAFF
TRBJ2-7	TRBV28	TRBD2	-	TGTGCCAGCAGTCTAGCGGGACCCACCTACGAGCAGTACTTC	CASSLAGPTYEQYF
TRBJ1-4	TRBV10-3	TRBD1	few	TGTGCCATCAGTGAGTCGGGAAAGGGGGCGACTGAAAAACTGTTTTTT	CAISESGKGATEKLFF
TRBJ1-2	TRBV7-9	-	once	TGTGCCAGCAGCCTCACAGTGGGCTACACCTTC	CASSLTVGYTF
TRBJ1-4	TRBV5-5	-	few	TGTGCCAGCAGCTGGGAGGGCCTCCGAGCAGAAAAACTGTTTTTT	CASSWEGLRAEKLFF
TRBJ2-7	TRBV28	TRBD2	-	TGTGCCAGCAGTTTCCCAGCGGGAGGGCCCTACGAGCAGTACTTC	CASSFPAGGPYEQYF
TRBJ2-3	TRBV5-8	-	-	TGTGCCAGCAGGGCTGGACTGACCACAGATACGCAGTATTTT	CASRAGLTTDTQYF
TRBJ1-1	TRBV7-9	-	-	TGTGCCAGCAGCTTTTACGGGAACACTGAAGCTTTCTTT	CASSFYGNTEAFF